These T cell receptor beta chains were read from a single sample in a study of CD8+CD57+ T cells in acquired aplastic anemia. TCRdb redid the calling of the reads with MiXCR, one entry per CDR3 protein. The data contain some 45,000 distinct CDR3 sequences, around 63% of them seen just once; the ten biggest clones take up roughly a quarter. The source material was sorted CD4+, CD8+, or CD8+CD57+ T cells (not recorded which) from PBMCs. These receptors came from a human donor in good health, serving as a control. Each CDR3 is given with its conserved first and last residue. A D gene is named only where the DNA matches it firmly. Rows may omit the clone size; those that give it use once, few, many or a size class.

-	medium-sized	TRBV25-1	TRBJ2-1	CASSEFRQGRGHNEQFF	TGTGCCAGCAGTGAATTCCGACAGGGGAGGGGGCACAATGAGCAGTTCTTC
TRBD1	few	TRBV10-2	TRBJ2-2	CASNAGTGDNPGELFF	TGCGCCAGCAACGCCGGGACAGGGGATAACCCCGGGGAGCTGTTTTTT
-	once	TRBV19	TRBJ1-5	CASNRALGGNQPQHF	TGTGCCAGTAATAGGGCTTTGGGGGGCAATCAGCCCCAGCATTTT
-	medium-sized	TRBV2	TRBJ2-5	CASSDRATASQETQYF	TGTGCCAGCAGTGACAGGGCGACAGCTTCCCAAGAGACCCAGTACTTC
-	many	TRBV6-5	TRBJ2-1	CASSYRPSSYNEQFF	TGTGCCAGCAGTTACCGCCCGAGCTCCTACAATGAGCAGTTCTTC
-	-	TRBV19	TRBJ2-3	CASSIGHTDTQYF	TGTGCCAGTAGTATAGGCCACACAGATACGCAGTATTTT
TRBD1	-	TRBV2	TRBJ2-7	CASSRTGVDPYEQYF	TGTGCCAGCAGCCGGACAGGGGTAGACCCCTACGAGCAGTACTTC
-	-	TRBV2	TRBJ1-6	CASSETAYSPLHF	TGTGCCAGCAGTGAGACAGCATATTCACCCCTCCACTTT
-	-	TRBV4-1	TRBJ2-1	CASIQEAVTHNEQFF	TGCGCCAGCATCCAAGAGGCGGTAACCCACAATGAGCAGTTCTTC
TRBD1	-	TRBV10-3	TRBJ1-2	CAISATGDGYTF	TGTGCCATCAGCGCCACAGGGGATGGCTACACCTTC
TRBD1	medium-sized	TRBV5-5	TRBJ1-1	CASSSGTGNTEAFF	TGTGCCAGCAGCTCCGGGACAGGGAACACTGAAGCTTTCTTT
-	-	TRBV30	TRBJ2-7	CAWINPVGYEQYF	TGTGCCTGGATCAACCCGGTGGGCTACGAGCAGTACTTC
-	-	TRBV5-5	TRBJ1-6	CASSLHRQYNSPLHF	TGTGCCAGCAGTTTGCATCGGCAGTATAATTCACCCCTCCACTTT
TRBD1	many	TRBV6-5	TRBJ2-7	CASSYLPPDRVYEQYF	TGTGCCAGCAGTTACTTGCCCCCGGACAGGGTATACGAGCAGTACTTC
-	few	TRBV15	TRBJ2-1	CATSRGDGNEQFF	TGTGCCACCAGCAGAGGAGACGGCAATGAGCAGTTCTTC
-	-	TRBV24-1	TRBJ2-3	CATSGLAGTDTQYF	TGTGCCACCAGTGGGCTAGCCGGCACAGATACGCAGTATTTT
-	-	TRBV19	TRBJ2-2	CASMTNTDGTGELFF	TGTGCCAGCATGACAAACACTGACGGTACCGGGGAGCTGTTTTTT